Following are 21 T cell receptor beta chains from one sample sequenced in a study of T cell changes during pregnancy in multiple sclerosis. This table comes from immunoSEQ multiplex PCR, and its TCRdb copy is limited to in-frame clones, with some not included. The sample has about 53,000 clones, about nine tenths seen once. The starting material was CD4+ T cells from peripheral blood mononuclear cells, obtained in the third trimester of pregnancy. These receptors came from a female donor with multiple sclerosis, enrolled in a pregnancy study.

V usage is TRBV7-8 and J usage is TRBJ2-7; possible D gene TRBD1, 7 bases. With 0 bases removed from V and 2 bases from J, the gap between germline ends came to 17 bases. The CDR3 totals 17 residues. The V gene's germline CDR1 is SGHVS and CDR2 FQNEAQ. The CDR3 is CASSLAGGGGRTYEQYF. The DNA of the CDR3 is TGTGCCAGCAGCTTAGCTGGTGGAGGGGGCAGGACCTACGAGCAGTACTTC.

The rearrangement joins TRBV19 to TRBJ1-5; D uncertain. Germline V CDR1 and CDR2: LNHDA, SQIVND (reference sequence). CDR3 length equals 15 residues. The V and J ends lost 3 bases and 0 bases respectively, with 9 bases between them. CDR3 region: CASSILVNSNQPQHF. CDR3 nucleotides: TGTGCCAGTAGTATCTTAGTCAATAGCAATCAGCCCCAGCATTTT.

V gene TRBV11-2 combines with J gene TRBJ1-1; D might be TRBD1 (5 bases). V lost 2 bases to trimming and J lost 7 bases, with 23 bases between them. The CDR3 length is 17 residues. The germline CDR1 and CDR2 sequences are SGHAT and FQNNGV. Here the CDR3 reads CASSLPLPGARGVEAFF. DNA for the CDR3: TGTGCCAGCAGCTTACCTCTTCCCGGGGCGCGGGGGGTTGAAGCTTTCTTT.

J is TRBJ2-7 and V is TRBV7-3; 8 nucleotides line up with TRBD2. The CDR3 has 12 amino acids. CDR1 is SGHTA and CDR2 is FQGTGA in the germline V gene. The V segment lost 3 bases and the J segment 6 bases; nucleotides outside the gene matches: 1. CDR3 bases: TGTGCCAGCAGCTTGGCGGGGGGCGAGCAGTACTTC. This translates into CASSLAGGEQYF.

The V call is TRBV19, the J call TRBJ1-1; 9 nucleotides match TRBD1. The CDR3 consists of 15 residues. Germline trimming cut 7 bases from V and 1 base from J; bases unmatched to any gene: 7. Germline values: CDR1 LNHDA, CDR2 SQIVND (reference sequence). The CDR3 here is CASIYRGLGNTEAFF. The CDR3, as DNA: TGTGCCAGTATTTACAGGGGGCTTGGGAACACTGAAGCTTTCTTT.

The V gene is TRBV5-1, the J gene TRBJ2-3; 7 positions agree with TRBD1. Germline loops: CDR1 SGHRS, CDR2 YFSETQ. V was pared by 5 bases and J by 0 bases, with 6 bases of the junction left unmatched. The length of the CDR3 is 15 residues. CDR3 sequence (DNA): TGCGCCAGCAGGGACAGGAGAACTAGCACAGATACGCAGTATTTT. Translated, it gives CASRDRRTSTDTQYF.

The gene calls are TRBV5-1 and TRBJ2-7, with 9 positions matching TRBD2. The CDR3 is made up of 15 amino acids. Trimming took 4 bases from V and 3 from J; bases not matched to a gene: 8. From germline, CDR1 is SGHRS and CDR2 YFSETQ. CDR3 nucleotides: TGCGCCAGCAGCCCGTGGCCAGCGGGGGGCTACGAGCAGTACTTC. It codes for CASSPWPAGGYEQYF.

The chain employs TRBV29-1 and TRBJ1-2; D is uncertain. CDR1 and CDR2 (germline): SQVTM, ANQGSEA. The CDR3 is made up of 15 amino acids. V lost 7 bases and J 0 bases, leaving 18 bases between the germline ends. For the CDR3, the DNA is TGCAGCGCCGCTCCCCTACCGACTACTAACTATGGCTACACCTTC. Translation: CSAAPLPTTNYGYTF.

This chain connects TRBV6-1 to TRBJ2-5; D possibly corresponds to TRBD1 (6 bases). The CDR3 runs 15 residues. CDR1 and CDR2 (germline): MNHNS, SASEGT. Trimming removed 0 bases at V and 2 bases at J, with 10 bases between. The CDR3 sequence: CASSEATGQQETQYF. The CDR3 DNA follows: TGTGCCAGCAGTGAAGCTACAGGACAGCAAGAGACCCAGTACTTC.

This sequence joins TRBV2 and TRBJ1-5, with TRBD1 matching over 8 bases. The junction had 9 bases not matched to a gene; V was cut back by 7 bases and J by 7 bases. Germline-derived CDR1 and CDR2 are SNHLY and FYNNEI. CDR3 length: 14 amino acids. This CDR3 reads CASILDRERQPQHF. Written as DNA, the CDR3 is TGTGCCAGCATCCTGGACAGGGAGAGGCAGCCCCAGCATTTT.

The rearrangement joins TRBV5-6 to TRBJ2-7, with D possibly being TRBD1 (5 bases). The ends were cut back, 2 bases at V and 0 bases at J, with 9 bases in the middle. The germline V gene has CDR1 SGHDT and CDR2 YYEEEE. The CDR3 totals 14 residues. As DNA, the CDR3 is TGTGCCAGCAGCTTAAAGGGGTCCTCCTACGAGCAGTACTTC. This encodes CASSLKGSSYEQYF.

V is TRBV27 and J is TRBJ1-6; D uncertain. V lost 3 bases and J 4 bases, leaving 4 bases between the germline ends. CDR1 MNHEY and CDR2 SMNVEV come from the germline V gene (reference sequence). The CDR3 is 13 amino acids. The CDR3 reads CASSFNYNSPLHF. DNA of the CDR3: TGTGCCAGCAGTTTCAATTATAATTCACCCCTCCACTTT.

The chain joins TRBV5-1 to TRBJ1-2; possibly TRBD1 for D (5 bases). The CDR3 length is 15 residues. CDR1 SGHRS and CDR2 YFSETQ come from the germline V gene. With 0 bases removed from V and 3 bases from J, the gap between germline ends came to 12 bases. In DNA form, the CDR3 reads TGCGCCAGCAGCTTGGAGGGTGCGGGGGACTATGGCTACACCTTC. Translated: CASSLEGAGDYGYTF. The full variable domain, its missing parts supplied by reference TRBV5-1 and TRBJ1-2, is KAGVTQTPRYLIKTRGQQVTLSCSPISGHRSVSWYQQTPGQGLQFLFEYFSETQRNKGNFPGRFSGRQFSNSRSEMNVSTLELGDSALYLCASSLEGAGDYGYTFGSGTRLTVV.

This chain links TRBV5-4 with TRBJ1-1; a weak D match, TRBD1 (5 bases). With 4 bases removed from V and 1 base from J, the gap between germline ends came to 11 bases. The CDR3 length is 14 residues. CDR1 is SGHNT and CDR2 is YYREEE in the germline V gene (reference sequence). CDR3 DNA sequence: TGTGCCAGCAGCCCCGGACACCCGAACACTGAAGCTTTCTTT. This translates into CASSPGHPNTEAFF.

This clone came up once. The chain carries TRBV7-8 and TRBJ2-3; 11 bases are a match to TRBD2. The CDR3 runs to 16 residues. Germline CDR1 SGHVS, CDR2 FQNEAQ. V shed 2 bases and J 2 bases; nucleotides not matched to a gene: 3. The CDR3 region has the DNA TGTGCCAGCAGCTTATTAGCGGGGGGGCACACAGATACGCAGTATTTT. It codes for CASSLLAGGHTDTQYF.

V and J are TRBV7-6 and TRBJ2-2; the D gene is possibly TRBD2 (7 bases). CDR1 is SGHVS and CDR2 is FNYEAQ in the germline V gene. This CDR3 contains 14 residues. V dropped 8 bases and J dropped 5 bases, with 15 bases sitting between them. CDR3 DNA: TGTGCCAGCCAATGGAGGGGGGGAACCGGGGAGCTGTTTTTT. Translation: CASQWRGGTGELFF.

This chain links TRBV18 with TRBJ2-7; 11 positions match TRBD2. Germline V gives CDR1 KGHSH, CDR2 LQKENI. Trimming at V came to 0 bases and at J to 5 bases, leaving 6 bases not matched to a gene. The CDR3 is made up of 16 amino acids. The CDR3 DNA reads as TGTGCCAGCTCACCACCAAGTCTAGCGGGGGGAGACGAGCAGTACTTC. Its translation is CASSPPSLAGGDEQYF.

This chain uses TRBV19 with TRBJ2-7, with unresolved D. V lost 3 bases, J lost 0 bases, and 9 bases lay in between. This CDR3 has 14 amino acids. Germline CDR1 is LNHDA and CDR2 is SQIVND (reference sequence). Here the CDR3 reads CASSISSSSYEQYF. CDR3 DNA sequence: TGTGCCAGTAGTATTTCGAGTAGCTCCTACGAGCAGTACTTC.

This sequence joins TRBV10-2 and TRBJ2-1, with 10 bases that match TRBD2. Germline V lookup: CDR1 WSHSY, CDR2 SAAADI. The CDR3 extends over 17 amino acids. The junction had 4 bases not matched to a gene; V was cut back by 2 bases and J by 0 bases. The CDR3 spells CASSEGASGSSYNEQFF. The CDR3 region has the DNA TGCGCCAGCAGTGAGGGGGCTAGCGGGAGCTCCTACAATGAGCAGTTCTTC.

The chain links TRBV2 to TRBJ2-1; 9 nucleotides line up with TRBD2. V dropped 8 bases and J dropped 2; count of bases not matched to a gene: 10. This CDR3 spans 16 amino acids. CDR1 is SNHLY and CDR2 is FYNNEI in the germline V gene. CDR3 DNA sequence: TGTGCCAGCGGAGGGAAAGCGGGGGGTCCCTACAATGAGCAGTTCTTC. Amino acids: CASGGKAGGPYNEQFF.

The chain uses TRBV7-8 and TRBJ2-5, with a weak D call TRBD1 (6 bases). This CDR3 is built from 15 residues. Trimming removed 0 bases from V and 5 bases from J, with 13 bases in between. Germline assignment: CDR1 SGHVS and CDR2 FQNEAQ. CDR3 sequence: CASSLARPQGETQYF. The CDR3 bases are TGTGCCAGCAGCTTAGCGCGGCCCCAGGGGGAGACCCAGTACTTC.